The clone carrying this T cell receptor beta chain was recorded only once. Its cognate antigen is unknown. Reverse transcription of 0.5 to 1 ug RNA was performed with random hexamers. TCRdb processed the immunoSEQ multiplex PCR reads anew with MiXCR; each CDR3 protein has one entry. The sample carries around 170,000 distinct CDR3 sequences, 90% to 96% recorded once. This sample was included in a study of CD8 T cells in Susac syndrome. Looked up from germline, CDR1 is DFQATT and CDR2 is SNEGSKA (reference sequence). The V gene lost 7 bases and the J gene lost 1 base, with 10 bases spanning the gap. There are 12 residues in the CDR3. Study-wide points: In Susac syndrome, the CD4+ T cell repertoires did not show clonal expansion.

This sequence originates from a human donor with Susac syndrome. The J gene is TRBJ1-1, the V gene TRBV20-1; no definite D call. Sequencing was done on a sample of CD4+ T cells from PBMCs. The CDR3 sequence: CSVQAGNTEAFF. DNA for the CDR3: TGCAGTGTCCAAGCCGGGAACACTGAAGCTTTCTTT.